These T cell receptor beta chains were read from a single sample in a study of blood T cell repertoires in COVID-19. The repertoire was sequenced with immunoSEQ multiplex PCR; TCRdb's copy has only in-frame clones and lacks some. The sample has approximately 230,000 clones, roughly 85% seen once. Source material: peripheral blood. These receptors originate from a man under 40 who had recovered from COVID-19. Each CDR3 is given with its conserved first and last residue. Fields, in order: clone size, V gene, J gene, D gene, CDR3 protein, CDR3 DNA. The D gene is left open where the match is weak. Not every row has a clone size; where given, it reads once, few, many or a size class.

>.|TRBV9|TRBJ2-1|TRBD2
CASSVVGGAVVREQFF
TGTGCCAGCAGCGTAGTCGGGGGGGCGGTTGTGCGTGAGCAGTTCTTC
>few|TRBV10-2|TRBJ1-6|TRBD1
CASIQGGINSPLHF
TGCGCCAGCATCCAGGGGGGAATTAATTCACCCCTCCACTTT
>.|TRBV5-8|TRBJ2-5|TRBD2
CASSPPGGQTLQETQYF
TGTGCCAGCAGCCCCCCGGGGGGGCAGACCCTACAAGAGACCCAGTACTTC
>.|TRBV7-9|TRBJ2-7|TRBD1
CASSTAGTGGNYEQYF
TGTGCCAGCAGCACCGCCGGGACAGGGGGCAATTACGAGCAGTACTTC
>.|TRBV5-1|TRBJ2-1|.
CASSVRGINEQFF
TGCGCCAGCAGCGTCAGGGGTATCAATGAGCAGTTCTTC
>.|TRBV10-3|TRBJ2-7|.
CAISGGPEEMAEQYF
TGTGCCATCAGTGGGGGGCCCGAGGAGATGGCGGAGCAGTACTTC
>.|TRBV18|TRBJ1-4|.
CASSPREEEKLFF
TGTGCCAGCTCCCCGCGGGAGGAGGAAAAACTGTTTTTT
>.|TRBV23-1|TRBJ2-7|.
CASSQRDSPYEQYF
TGCGCCAGCAGCCAACGCGACAGTCCCTACGAGCAGTACTTC
>.|TRBV4-1|TRBJ2-7|TRBD2
CASSHPEGLAGVLRYEQYF
TGCGCCAGCAGCCACCCCGAAGGACTAGCGGGGGTTCTCAGGTACGAGCAGTACTTC
>.|TRBV20-1|TRBJ1-6|TRBD1
CSASQTGGSPLHF
TGCAGTGCTAGTCAAACAGGGGGCTCACCCCTCCACTTT
>.|TRBV7-2|TRBJ1-2|TRBD1
CALGGRDGYTF
TGTGCCTTAGGGGGCCGTGATGGCTACACCTTC
>.|TRBV5-8|TRBJ1-5|.
CASSQNQGYGGPQHF
TGTGCCAGCAGCCAGAACCAGGGTTATGGTGGGCCCCAGCATTTT
>.|TRBV29-1|TRBJ1-2|TRBD1
CSVGRGRDGYTF
TGCAGCGTTGGGAGGGGGCGGGATGGCTACACCTTC
>.|TRBV3-1/TRBV3-2|TRBJ2-7|TRBD2
CASSQFGLAGGRAHEQYF
TGTGCCAGCAGCCAATTCGGACTAGCGGGGGGGCGGGCCCACGAGCAGTACTTC
>.|TRBV12-3/TRBV12-4|TRBJ1-2|.
CASRAGVNYGYTF
TGTGCCAGCAGAGCAGGGGTTAACTATGGCTACACCTTC
>.|TRBV25-1|TRBJ1-5|TRBD1
CASSESGGRYQPQHF
TGTGCCAGCAGTGAGTCAGGGGGCCGTTATCAGCCCCAGCATTTT
>.|TRBV5-1|TRBJ2-1|TRBD2
CASSSAGPSYNEQFF
TGCGCCAGCAGCTCAGCGGGGCCGTCCTACAATGAGCAGTTCTTC
>.|TRBV2|TRBJ2-3|TRBD1
CASRGHRGRVADTQYF
TGTGCCAGCAGAGGACACAGGGGGCGGGTCGCAGATACGCAGTATTTT